The next 19 T cell receptor beta chains were all read from a single sample in a study of T cells in Graves' hyperthyroidism and ophthalmopathy. RNA transcripts provided the source from which TCR beta CDR3 regions were amplified. HTBI primers drove first-round RT-PCR of the TCR CDR3. TCRdb re-derived calls from the multiplex PCR reads in MiXCR, one entry per CDR3 protein. The data hold roughly 660,000 distinct CDR3 sequences, with 15% to 20% observed a single time. Input material: blood. The receptors stem from a man aged 45-65 years with Graves' hyperthyroidism.

This clonotype was detected ten times or more. J is TRBJ2-1 and V is TRBV12-3 or TRBV12-4, with D uncertain. The germline V and J ends were trimmed by 5 bases and 7 bases, with 12 bases remaining between them. CDR3 size: 13 residues. Here the CDR3 reads CASSIRGVNEQFF. The DNA of the CDR3 is TGTGCCAGCAGTATTCGCGGTGTGAATGAGCAGTTCTTC.

The chain links TRBV24-1 to TRBJ2-1, with D uncertain. The length of the CDR3 is 13 residues. Germline V gene lookup returns CDR1 KGHDR and CDR2 SFDVKD. Trimming pared 4 bases from V and 3 bases from J, leaving 6 bases between. In DNA form, the CDR3 reads TGTGCCACCAGTGAGGGCCACTACAATGAGCAGTTCTTC. Translated, it gives CATSEGHYNEQFF.

This clonotype turned up a few times. An end of the junction differs from the germline gene, which may be a read error. The gene calls are TRBV12-3 or TRBV12-4 and TRBJ1-2, with D unresolved. The CDR3 totals 13 residues. CDR3 DNA: TGTGTCAGCAGTTTTCGGGTATCGGTTGGCTACACCTTC. Translation: CVSSFRVSVGYTF.

The rearrangement uses TRBV10-1 and TRBJ2-1; TRBD2 matches 9 bases. Trimming took 2 bases from V and 7 from J; bases not matched to a gene: 9. Germline CDR1 and CDR2: WNHNN and SYGVQD (reference sequence). This CDR3 has 16 residues. In nucleotides, the CDR3 is TGCGCCAGCAGTGAGGGGGAGGCGGGAGGGTGGAATGAGCAGTTCTTC. Translating it yields CASSEGEAGGWNEQFF.

This clonotype was recorded many times. The V and J genes are TRBV6-1 and TRBJ1-2; the match to TRBD1 covers 7 bases. Germline-derived CDR1 and CDR2 are MNHNS and SASEGT. After removal of 6 bases from V and 8 bases from J, the junction contained 18 bases not matched to a gene. CDR3 length: 16 amino acids. The CDR3 coding sequence is TGTGCCAGCAGCTACGACAGGGAGGCGGACGTTGGGGGCTACACCTTC. It translates to CASSYDREADVGGYTF.

J is TRBJ1-1 and V is TRBV24-1; D possibly corresponds to TRBD1 (5 bases). Germline CDR1 reads KGHDR; CDR2 reads SFDVKD. Trimming stripped 9 bases from V and 1 base from J, with 14 bases between. CDR3 length: 14 amino acids. The CDR3 DNA is TGTGCCACCCGCGCGGGGGGGGGGAACACTGAAGCTTTCTTT. Protein sequence: CATRAGGGNTEAFF.

This clonotype has a handful of counts. The chain uses TRBV20-1 and TRBJ2-7; 13 nucleotides match TRBD2. The trim removed 6 bases at V and 2 bases at J, leaving 13 bases unmatched. Germline CDR1 and CDR2: DFQATT and SNEGSKA (reference sequence). CDR3 length: 17 amino acids. The chain's CDR3 is CSATGTSGTLFTYEQYF. The CDR3 DNA is TGCAGTGCCACCGGGACTAGCGGGACCCTGTTCACCTACGAGCAGTACTTC.

This clonotype appeared a few times. The rearrangement links TRBV6-2 or TRBV6-3 to TRBJ2-7; 9 bases line up with TRBD1. This CDR3 is 14 amino acids long. After removal of 9 bases from V and 2 bases from J, the junction contained 8 bases not matched to a gene. Germline lookup yields CDR1 MNHEY and CDR2 SVGEGT. CDR3 DNA: TGTGCCAGTACCGGGACAGGGACTACCTACGAGCAGTACTTC. Translation: CASTGTGTTYEQYF.

This clonotype showed up just a few times. The CDR3 DNA reads TGTGCCAGCAGTTACCGTGGACAGCTTAATCAGCCCCAGCATTTT. Protein product: CASSYRGQLNQPQHF. The gene calls are TRBV6-6 and TRBJ1-5; tentative D call: TRBD1 (6 bases). The germline gives CDR1 MNHNY, CDR2 SVGAGI (reference sequence). CDR3 size: 15 residues. Trimming removed 2 bases at V and 4 bases at J, with 12 bases between.

This clonotype was picked up a small number of times. The V call is TRBV7-2, the J call TRBJ2-7; D is tentatively TRBD1 or TRBD2 (5 bases each). This CDR3 comprises 11 residues. CDR1 SGHTA and CDR2 FQGNSA come from the germline V gene. The V and J ends lost 3 bases and 7 bases respectively, with 7 bases between them. In nucleotides, the CDR3 is TGTGCCAGCAGCTTCGAGGGGGAGCAGTACTTC. Translating gives CASSFEGEQYF.

This chain connects TRBV15 to TRBJ1-4, with D unresolved. V shed 1 base and J shed 8 bases, with 17 bases lying between them. This CDR3 contains 16 residues. Per germline, CDR1 LNHNV and CDR2 YYDKDF (reference sequence). DNA for the CDR3: TGTGCCACCAGCAGAGTCCTTGTAATGACCAAGGAAAAACTGTTTTTT. Translated, it gives CATSRVLVMTKEKLFF.

Ten or more counts support this clonotype. This chain uses TRBV2 with TRBJ1-5, with D possibly TRBD1 on 5 matching bases. The V end lost 4 bases, the J end lost 5 bases, and 15 bases lay between the germline ends. This CDR3 comprises 15 residues. In germline, CDR1 is SNHLY, CDR2 FYNNEI. Here the CDR3 reads CASSAGTEGYQPQHF. CDR3 DNA sequence: TGTGCCAGCAGTGCCGGGACCGAAGGATATCAGCCCCAGCATTTT.

This clonotype showed up many times. The rearrangement links TRBV7-6 to TRBJ2-1; 8 bases are shared with TRBD2. CDR1 and CDR2 (germline): SGHVS, FNYEAQ. V shed 4 bases, J shed 4 bases, and the junction held 9 bases outside the gene matches. There are 16 residues in the CDR3. The CDR3 region is CASSYLGTSAYNEQFF. The DNA for the CDR3 is TGTGCCAGCAGCTACCTTGGGACTAGTGCTTACAATGAGCAGTTCTTC.

A few counts support this clonotype. V usage is TRBV7-2 and J usage is TRBJ2-2, with 7 positions matching TRBD1. V was clipped by 5 bases and J by 5 bases; unmatched bases: 11. CDR3 size: 16 residues. CDR1 is SGHTA, CDR2 FQGNSA, per germline. CDR3 region: CASSPRGQGWTGELFF. The CDR3 coding sequence is TGTGCCAGCAGCCCTAGGGGGCAGGGGTGGACCGGGGAGCTGTTTTTT.

This clonotype was found many times. This sequence joins TRBV12-3 or TRBV12-4 and TRBJ1-1; D remains unclear. The CDR3 is 15 residues long. Trimming took 0 bases from V and 0 from J, leaving 8 bases between them. The CDR3 reads CASSLAGSMNTEAFF. The CDR3 coding sequence is TGTGCCAGCAGTTTAGCAGGCAGCATGAACACTGAAGCTTTCTTT.

Note on this clonotype: The germline gene is not matched at one end of the junction; a read error may be the cause. J is TRBJ2-2 and V is TRBV9; 8 bases are shared with TRBD1. The germline gives CDR1 SGDLS, CDR2 YYNGEE. The CDR3 is 17 residues long. The CDR3 reads CASSPRTGRANTVELFF. CDR3 sequence (DNA): TGTGCCAGCAGCCCCAGGACAGGGCGGGCAAACACCGTGGAGCTGTTTTTT.

The chain combines TRBV2 with TRBJ2-1; D might be TRBD2 (6 bases). Germline V CDR1 and CDR2: SNHLY, FYNNEI. The ends were cut back, 3 bases at V and 4 bases at J, with 16 bases in the middle. The length of the CDR3 is 16 residues. CDR3 protein: CASSDAAGSPYNEQFF. The CDR3, as DNA: TGTGCCAGCAGTGACGCTGCGGGATCACCTTACAATGAGCAGTTCTTC.

This clonotype was observed a handful of times. The V gene is TRBV9, the J gene TRBJ2-3; TRBD2 matches at 7 bases. The CDR3 consists of 13 residues. The V and J ends lost 0 bases and 9 bases, in that order; junction bases with no gene match: 4. CDR1 and CDR2 (germline): SGDLS, YYNGEE. The CDR3 loop reads CASSVVTGGTQYF. In DNA, the CDR3 is TGTGCCAGCAGCGTAGTTACGGGAGGCACGCAGTATTTT.

This clonotype was seen repeatedly, ten times or more. The chain has TRBV5-1 and TRBJ2-1; possible D gene TRBD2, 6 bases. Per the germline V gene, CDR1 is SGHRS and CDR2 is YFSETQ. Trimming pared 4 bases from V and 2 bases from J, leaving 13 bases between. The CDR3 is 15 residues long. DNA of the CDR3: TGCGCCAGCAGCGAGACTAGTTCTACCTACAATGAGCAGTTCTTC. Translation: CASSETSSTYNEQFF.